This T cell receptor (beta chain) was recorded in a study of shared clonotypes between healthy human individuals. Donors included only healthy HIV-negative adults lacking recent acute infections or vaccinations. Trimming took 0 bases from V and 1 from J; bases not matched to a gene: 11. The germline V gene encodes CDR1 SGHRS and CDR2 YFSETQ. The CDR3 is 19 residues long. The data were produced by immunoSEQ multiplex PCR, yet TCRdb's version contains in-frame clones alone and is incomplete. The repertoire consists of about 1,500,000 clones, with about 96% occurring once and the leading ten covering 1% to 1.5%.

This TCR was sampled from a young man in good health. Sequenced material: naive CD4+ T cells sorted from blood. The sample's subset: CD45RA+ positively selected. The J gene is TRBJ2-5, the V gene TRBV5-1; 11 bases match TRBD2. The CDR3 DNA reads TGCGCCAGCAGCTTGGGAGGTCTAGCGGGAGGCTCAACCCAAGAGACCCAGTACTTC. Its translation is CASSLGGLAGGSTQETQYF.